This paragraph covers one T cell receptor (beta chain) sequence. Germline CDR1 KGHSH, CDR2 LQKENI. V dropped 5 bases and J dropped 6; count of bases not matched to a gene: 14. CDR3 size: 17 residues. This sample is drawn from a study of blood T cell repertoires in COVID-19. On the study more broadly: The United States, Italy and Spain provided the acute and convalescent COVID-19 samples. Sources were T cells, B-cell-depleted T cells, or PBMCs; the material itself was cDNA or gDNA.

Original analysis: Scientists estimated how many nucleated cells there were by amplifying reference gene primers. Some clones are missing from TCRdb's copy, which holds only in-frame ones; the method was immunoSEQ multiplex PCR. That table gives V, J and clone size, and the DNA gave D and trimming. Of under 200,000 clones listed, nearly 90% were seen once; the top ten hold roughly 21%. This TCR derives from a man aged 55 to 70 with active or convalescent COVID-19. The chain has TRBV18 and TRBJ1-2; 11 nucleotides agree with TRBD1. The sequenced material came from peripheral blood. CDR3 loop: CASSFGQGAGTMDGYTF. CDR3 DNA: TGTGCCAGCTCATTCGGACAGGGGGCAGGGACTATGGATGGCTACACCTTC. Based on the CDR3 plus reference TRBV18 and TRBJ1-2, the full variable domain is NAGVMQNPRHLVRRRGQEARLRCSPMKGHSHVYWYRQLPEEGLKFMVYLQKENIIDESGMPKERFSAEFPKEGPSILRIQQVVRGDSAAYFCASSFGQGAGTMDGYTFGSGTRLTVV.